Listed below are T cell receptor beta chains from one sample, sequenced in a study of blood T cell repertoires in COVID-19. Method: immunoSEQ multiplex PCR; TCRdb's copy keeps in-frame clones and lacks some. The data show about 48,000 clones, with approximately 90% seen just once and less than 6.5% held by the top ten. The specimen was peripheral blood. The receptors were sampled from a man between 65 and 85 years old with acute or convalescent COVID-19. The CDR3 runs from the conserved cysteine through the conserved F or W. Each record gives: J gene, V gene, CDR3 protein.

>TRBJ1-4|TRBV28
CASSPLGGLNEKLFF
>TRBJ1-4|TRBV5-5
CASSSRLGVVVEKLFF
>TRBJ1-1|TRBV7-9
CASSLAGAEAFF
>TRBJ2-7|TRBV2
CASIPSVSSYEQYF
>TRBJ1-2|TRBV29-1
CSVTLAGQIGYGYTF
>TRBJ2-5|TRBV14
CASSQGTGGLETQYF
>TRBJ1-6|TRBV5-4
CASSLAGDSYNSPLHF
>TRBJ2-7|TRBV19
CASSPRDRYYEQYF
>TRBJ1-2|TRBV5-5
CASSSSSTGNYGYTF
>TRBJ1-2|TRBV6-2/TRBV6-3
CASSYSGTAYGYTF
>TRBJ1-4|TRBV27
CASSLWGANEKLFF
>TRBJ1-6|TRBV7-2
CASSIRSTGLNSPLHF
>TRBJ1-6|TRBV27
CASSSRYGGSPLHF
>TRBJ2-3|TRBV18
CASSPKVTSTDTQYF
>TRBJ1-2|TRBV30
CAWSGTRDDYGYTF
>TRBJ1-5|TRBV27
CASSVHGDRAVQPQHF
>TRBJ1-1|TRBV6-5
CASNLSFRATEAFF
>TRBJ1-2|TRBV27
CASSLSPTGELGYTF
>TRBJ2-5|TRBV7-2
CASGKTGGETQYF
>TRBJ2-3|TRBV6-4
CASSGTSGVTDTQYF
>TRBJ2-1|TRBV9
CASSGRTGGFNEQFF
>TRBJ1-1|TRBV7-9
CASSLWTGWAEAFF
>TRBJ1-5|TRBV28
CASSLGGGRQPQHF
>TRBJ2-1|TRBV29-1
CSVEDQRQSYNEQFF
>TRBJ2-2|TRBV11-1
CASSPTVLNTGELFF
>TRBJ2-3|TRBV19
CASTPQTGGTDTQYF
>TRBJ1-6|TRBV19
CASSIGPGNSPLHF
>TRBJ1-2|TRBV6-2/TRBV6-3
CASSQTTGSNTF
>TRBJ1-2|TRBV6-2/TRBV6-3
CASSYSLFSTVKNYGYTF
>TRBJ1-3|TRBV4-3
CASSPTMGGTGNTIYF
>TRBJ1-5|TRBV11-2
CASRGQGNGQPQHF
>TRBJ1-6|TRBV7-8
CASSLRSVSSYNSPLHF
>TRBJ2-5|TRBV7-9
CASSLAGVAETQYF
>TRBJ1-2|TRBV27
CASSPGQIHGYTF
>TRBJ2-1|TRBV27
CASSLQGGNEQFF